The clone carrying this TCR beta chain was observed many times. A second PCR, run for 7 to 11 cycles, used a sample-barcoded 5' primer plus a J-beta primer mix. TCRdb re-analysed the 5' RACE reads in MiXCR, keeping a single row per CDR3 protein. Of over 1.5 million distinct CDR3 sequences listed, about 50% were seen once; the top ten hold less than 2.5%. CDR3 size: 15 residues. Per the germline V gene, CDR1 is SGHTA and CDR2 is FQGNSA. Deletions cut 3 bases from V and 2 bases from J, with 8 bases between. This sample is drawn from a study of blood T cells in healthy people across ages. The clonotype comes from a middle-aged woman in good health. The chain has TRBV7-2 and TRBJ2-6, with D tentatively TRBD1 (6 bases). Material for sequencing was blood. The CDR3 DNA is TGTGCCAGCAGCTTTACAGGGACTGGGGCCAACGTCCTGACTTTC. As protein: CASSFTGTGANVLTF.